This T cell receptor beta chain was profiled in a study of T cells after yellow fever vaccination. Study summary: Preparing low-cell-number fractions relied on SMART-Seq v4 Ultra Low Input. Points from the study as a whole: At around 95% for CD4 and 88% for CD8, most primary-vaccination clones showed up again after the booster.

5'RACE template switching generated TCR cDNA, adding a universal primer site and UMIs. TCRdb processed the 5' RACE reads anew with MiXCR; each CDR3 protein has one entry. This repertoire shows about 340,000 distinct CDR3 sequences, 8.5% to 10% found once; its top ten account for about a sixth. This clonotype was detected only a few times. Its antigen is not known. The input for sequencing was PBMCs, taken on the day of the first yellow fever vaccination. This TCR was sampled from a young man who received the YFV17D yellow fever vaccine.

CDR3 region: CASSLTYRDQETQYF. In DNA, the CDR3 is TGCGCCAGCAGCTTAACATATCGAGACCAAGAGACCCAGTACTTC. The V gene is TRBV5-1, the J gene TRBJ2-5; D call uncertain. The V end was cut by 2 bases, the J end by 0 bases, with 11 bases between. In germline, CDR1 is SGHRS, CDR2 YFSETQ. The length of the CDR3 is 15 residues.